This passage covers 15 T cell receptor beta chains from one sample sequenced in a study of blood T cell repertoires in COVID-19. This table comes from immunoSEQ multiplex PCR, and its TCRdb copy is limited to in-frame clones, with some not included. This table holds roughly 80,000 clones, around 88% found once. The source material was peripheral blood. These receptor sequences come from a woman of 80 years or more with active or convalescent COVID-19.

This clone has just one count. This sequence joins TRBV3-1 (or the pseudogene TRBV3-2) and TRBJ2-1; D remains ambiguous. The V gene lost 2 bases and the J gene lost 6 bases, with 14 bases spanning the gap. The CDR3 runs to 15 residues. Germline CDR1 LGHDT, CDR2 YNNKEL (reference sequence). CDR3 bases: TGTGCCAGCAGCCAAACACTACTCCGTATCAATGAGCAGTTCTTC. Its translation: CASSQTLLRINEQFF.

V usage is TRBV7-4 and J usage is TRBJ2-1; D remains unclear. The CDR3 loop spans 14 amino acids. The ends were cut back, 6 bases at V and 0 bases at J, with 9 bases in the middle. Germline V gene sequence: CDR1 SGHVT, CDR2 SQSDAQ. Here the CDR3 reads CASRELRSYNEQFF. The CDR3, as DNA: TGTGCCAGCAGAGAGCTTCGCTCCTACAATGAGCAGTTCTTC.

V is TRBV5-6 and J is TRBJ1-2; the match to TRBD1 covers 11 bases. The length of the CDR3 is 16 residues. Germline CDR1 is SGHDT and CDR2 is YYEEEE. Unmatched junction bases numbered 15, after V lost 6 bases and J lost 8 bases. CDR3 sequence: CASISLLDRGPRGYTF. CDR3 nucleotide sequence: TGTGCCAGCATTTCGCTACTGGACAGGGGGCCAAGGGGCTACACCTTC.

The rearrangement joins TRBV5-1 to TRBJ2-3, with 12 nucleotides matching TRBD2. Germline-derived CDR1 and CDR2 are SGHRS and YFSETQ. CDR3 length: 17 residues. Losses at the gene ends were 4 bases for V and 2 bases for J; bases not matched to a gene: 8. The CDR3, as DNA: TGCGCCAGCAGCGTTCGACTAGCGGGAGTGTCCACAGATACGCAGTATTTT. This gives the protein CASSVRLAGVSTDTQYF.

The chain carries TRBV7-2 and TRBJ2-5, with D unclear. Germline assignment: CDR1 SGHTA and CDR2 FQGNSA. This CDR3 has 16 amino acids. Trimming took 5 bases from V and 2 from J, leaving 18 bases between them. This CDR3 reads CASSPNFALRQETQYF. CDR3 bases: TGTGCCAGCAGCCCAAACTTCGCCCTTAGACAAGAGACCCAGTACTTC.

In regard to this clone: One end of the junction does not line up with germline, which may come from a read error. The chain has TRBV6-6 and TRBJ1-5; TRBD1 agrees at 7 bases. Per germline, CDR1 MNHNY and CDR2 SVGAGI (reference sequence). The CDR3 contains 12 residues. The CDR3 nucleotides are TGCGCGACAGGGCATGACGACCAGCCCCAGCATTTT. Protein product: CATGHDDQPQHF.

This clone turned up a few times. The chain links TRBV7-2 to TRBJ2-1, with D possibly matching TRBD2 (5 bases). The germline V gene has CDR1 SGHTA and CDR2 FQGNSA. This CDR3 has 13 residues. The V end was cut by 1 base, the J end by 8 bases, with 9 bases between. CDR3 bases: TGTGCCAGCAGCTTAGTTCCGAGGGATGAGCAGTTCTTC. This codes for CASSLVPRDEQFF.

The chain combines TRBV7-2 with TRBJ2-1, with 7 bases identical to TRBD2. The germline gives CDR1 SGHTA, CDR2 FQGNSA. The junction had 7 bases not matched to a gene; V was cut back by 0 bases and J by 8 bases. This CDR3 contains 15 residues. CDR3 sequence (DNA): TGTGCCAGCAGCTTAGCGGGAGGGCGAGGGGATGAGCAGTTCTTC. Translated: CASSLAGGRGDEQFF.

The rearrangement links TRBV19 to TRBJ2-1; TRBD2 aligns across 11 bases. V lost 8 bases to trimming and J lost 4 bases; unmatched junction nucleotides: 7. CDR3 length: 15 amino acids. Germline V CDR1 and CDR2: LNHDA, SQIVND (reference sequence). The CDR3 coding sequence is TGTGCCAGTGGGACGGGACTAGCGGAATACAATGAGCAGTTCTTC. Its protein is CASGTGLAEYNEQFF.

The chain uses TRBV7-2 and TRBJ2-7; 10 positions agree with TRBD1. The CDR3 has 13 amino acids. The germline CDR1 and CDR2 sequences are SGHTA and FQGNSA. The J segment lost 7 bases and the V segment lost 5 bases, leaving 5 bases of the junction unmatched. The CDR3 DNA sequence: TGTGCCAGCAGCCGACAGGGGGCGAAGGAGCAGTACTTC. Protein sequence: CASSRQGAKEQYF.

This chain links TRBV29-1 with TRBJ1-4, with D unresolved. V lost 0 bases and J 7 bases, leaving 6 bases between the germline ends. Germline CDR1 is SQVTM and CDR2 is ANQGSEA. This CDR3 has 12 residues. The CDR3 spells CSVEDPGEKLFF. The CDR3 nucleotides are TGCAGCGTTGAAGATCCAGGTGAAAAACTGTTTTTT.

The CDR3 spells CASRLSGGPYEQYF. As DNA, the CDR3 is TGTGCCAGCAGGCTATCAGGGGGCCCCTACGAGCAGTACTTC. V usage is TRBV3-1 (or the pseudogene TRBV3-2) and J usage is TRBJ2-7; 8 positions match TRBD1. V was pared by 6 bases and J by 2 bases, with 6 bases of the junction left unmatched. The CDR3 is made up of 14 amino acids. Germline V gives CDR1 LGHDT, CDR2 YNNKEL (reference sequence).

This clone is a singleton in its sample. The rearrangement joins TRBV29-1 to TRBJ2-3; 11 bases line up with TRBD2. Germline assignment: CDR1 SQVTM and CDR2 ANQGSEA. With V trimmed by 2 bases and J by 3 bases, 4 bases remained unmatched. The CDR3 contains 15 residues. The CDR3 bases are TGCAGCGTTGAATGGCTAGCGGGAGGAACAGATACGCAGTATTTT. Translated: CSVEWLAGGTDTQYF.

This chain links TRBV28 with TRBJ1-3; D might be TRBD1 (6 bases). The V gene's germline CDR1 is MDHEN and CDR2 SYDVKM. V lost 5 bases and J 2 bases, leaving 13 bases between the germline ends. This CDR3 comprises 15 residues. CDR3 DNA: TGTGCCAGCAGTCCGCCAAACAGGGCTGGAAACACCATATATTTT. This gives the protein CASSPPNRAGNTIYF.

The chain couples TRBV7-3 to TRBJ2-3, with 12 bases identical to TRBD2. The germline CDR1 and CDR2 sequences are SGHTA and FQGTGA. The ends lost 2 bases at V and 6 bases at J; junction bases unmatched: 3. The CDR3 length is 15 residues. CDR3: CASSLFGTSGDTQYF. The CDR3 region has the DNA TGTGCCAGCAGCTTATTCGGGACTAGCGGGGATACGCAGTATTTT.